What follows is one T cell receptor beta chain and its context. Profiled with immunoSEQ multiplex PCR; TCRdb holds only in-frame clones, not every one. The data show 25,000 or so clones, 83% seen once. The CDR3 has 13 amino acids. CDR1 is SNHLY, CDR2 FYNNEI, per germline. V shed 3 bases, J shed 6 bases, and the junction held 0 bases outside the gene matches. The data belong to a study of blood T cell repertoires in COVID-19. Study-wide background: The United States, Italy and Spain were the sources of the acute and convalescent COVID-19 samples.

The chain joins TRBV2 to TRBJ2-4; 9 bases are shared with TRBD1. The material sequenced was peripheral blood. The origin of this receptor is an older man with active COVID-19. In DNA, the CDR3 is TGTGCCAGCAGTGAGGGACAGGGAAACATTCAGTACTTC. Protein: CASSEGQGNIQYF.